The sequence of this T cell receptor beta chain was determined in a study of response to subunit inactivated influenza vaccine (dated by TCRdb to 2016 to 2019). Study-wide context: To follow how T cells responded to a trivalent subunit inactivated influenza vaccine, the researchers relied on deep quantitative profiling of the T cell receptor repertoire. General findings and caveats noted by the study authors: It was suggested by the authors that each seasonal influenza vaccination may recruit only a limited number of new T cells.

The protocol used for the library was RT-PCR. The reads were generated on an Illumina HiSeq 2500. TCRdb handled the public reads itself, with Q25 trimming in fastp and clone calling in MiXCR, and kept productive beta chains. Rows with one shared CDR3 protein collapse into an entry with the most common genes and DNA. The sample table lists fewer than 600,000 distinct CDR3 sequences, about 7.2% of them with a count of one. Around 12% of the sample belongs to the ten largest clones. Here V drops 5 bases and J drops 4 bases, and the junction holds 15 bases not matched to any gene. According to the germline V gene, CDR1 reads MNHNS and CDR2 reads SASEGT. Spanning cysteine to phenylalanine, the CDR3 consists of 19 amino acids. The read is trimmed to its CDR3 DNA, 57 bases read in frame from base 1. As for this clonotype: The antigen it binds to is not known. Per-nucleotide qualities are absent, and no much larger clonotype sits a single base away.

Sample: PBMCs from blood, taken around 2 years after vaccination. The TCR comes from a man aged 50 to 75 who received an inactivated influenza vaccine. Donor details come from another sample of the same person, matched by shared clones. This sequence uses TRBV6-1 and TRBJ2-1; the central 12 bases match TRBD2. The sequence in DNA is TGTGCCAGCAGTAGCCGGACTAGCGGGAACCATCGGGGATACAATGAGCAGTTCTTC. Protein translation: CASSSRTSGNHRGYNEQFF.